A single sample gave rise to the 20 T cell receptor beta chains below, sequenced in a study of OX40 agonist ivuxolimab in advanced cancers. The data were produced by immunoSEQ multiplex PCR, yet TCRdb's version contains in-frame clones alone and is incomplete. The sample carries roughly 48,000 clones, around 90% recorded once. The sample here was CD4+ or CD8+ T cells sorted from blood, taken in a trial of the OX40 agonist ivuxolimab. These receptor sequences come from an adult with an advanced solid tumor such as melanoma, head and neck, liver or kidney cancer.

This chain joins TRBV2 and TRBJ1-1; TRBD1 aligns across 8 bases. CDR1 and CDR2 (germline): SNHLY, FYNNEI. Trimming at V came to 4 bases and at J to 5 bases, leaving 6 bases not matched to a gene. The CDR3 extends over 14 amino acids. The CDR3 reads CASSATGGETEAFF. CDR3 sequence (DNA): TGTGCCAGCAGTGCTACAGGGGGGGAGACTGAAGCTTTCTTT.

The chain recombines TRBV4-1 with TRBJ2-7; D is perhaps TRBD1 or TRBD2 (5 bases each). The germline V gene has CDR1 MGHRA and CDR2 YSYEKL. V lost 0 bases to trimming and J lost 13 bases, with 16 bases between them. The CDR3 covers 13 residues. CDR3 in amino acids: CASSQEGTARVYF. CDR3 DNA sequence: TGCGCCAGCAGCCAAGAGGGGACCGCCCGCGTCTACTTC.

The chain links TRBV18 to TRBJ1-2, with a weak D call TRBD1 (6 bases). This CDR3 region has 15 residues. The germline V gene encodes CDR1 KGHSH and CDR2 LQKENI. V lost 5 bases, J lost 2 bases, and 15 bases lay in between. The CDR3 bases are TGTGCCAGCTCAGTTCCGGGACAACAAAACTATGGCTACACCTTC. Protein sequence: CASSVPGQQNYGYTF.

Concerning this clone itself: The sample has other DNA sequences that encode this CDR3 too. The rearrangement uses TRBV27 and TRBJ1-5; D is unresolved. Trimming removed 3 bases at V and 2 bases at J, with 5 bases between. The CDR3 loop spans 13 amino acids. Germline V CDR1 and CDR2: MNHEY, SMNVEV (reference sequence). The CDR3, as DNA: TGTGCCAGCAGTTTTGGGGGCAATCAGCCCCAGCATTTT. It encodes CASSFGGNQPQHF.

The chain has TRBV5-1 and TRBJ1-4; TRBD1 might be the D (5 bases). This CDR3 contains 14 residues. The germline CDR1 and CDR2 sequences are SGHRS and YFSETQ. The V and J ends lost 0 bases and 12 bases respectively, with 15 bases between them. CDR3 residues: CASSLEGLTTQLFF. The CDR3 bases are TGCGCCAGCAGCTTGGAGGGGTTAACTACCCAACTGTTTTTT.

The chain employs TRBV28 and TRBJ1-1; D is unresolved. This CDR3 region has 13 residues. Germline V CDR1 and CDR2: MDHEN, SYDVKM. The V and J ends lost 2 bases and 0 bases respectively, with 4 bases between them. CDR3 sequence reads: CASSLTVNTEAFF. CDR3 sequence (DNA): TGTGCCAGCAGTTTAACAGTGAACACTGAAGCTTTCTTT.

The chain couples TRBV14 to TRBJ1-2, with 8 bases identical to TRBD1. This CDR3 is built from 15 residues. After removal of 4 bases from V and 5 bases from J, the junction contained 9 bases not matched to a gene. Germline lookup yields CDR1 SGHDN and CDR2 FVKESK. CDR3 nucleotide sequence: TGTGCCAGCAGCCGGCCAGGGGGCTGGCGGTATGGCTACACCTTC. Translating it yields CASSRPGGWRYGYTF.

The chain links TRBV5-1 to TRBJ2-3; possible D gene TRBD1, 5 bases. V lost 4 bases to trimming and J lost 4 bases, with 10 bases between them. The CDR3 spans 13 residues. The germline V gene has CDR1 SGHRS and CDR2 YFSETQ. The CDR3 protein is CASSLWGPDTQYF. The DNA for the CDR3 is TGCGCCAGCAGCCTTTGGGGCCCAGATACGCAGTATTTT.

The CDR3 DNA is TGTGCCACTGGGACAGGGGGCTGGGAAGAGACCCAGTACTTC. It yields the protein CATGTGGWEETQYF. The rearrangement joins TRBV11-2 to TRBJ2-5; TRBD1 matches at 12 bases. Germline CDR1 and CDR2: SGHAT and FQNNGV. This CDR3 region has 14 residues. With V trimmed by 10 bases and J by 3 bases, 6 bases remained unmatched.

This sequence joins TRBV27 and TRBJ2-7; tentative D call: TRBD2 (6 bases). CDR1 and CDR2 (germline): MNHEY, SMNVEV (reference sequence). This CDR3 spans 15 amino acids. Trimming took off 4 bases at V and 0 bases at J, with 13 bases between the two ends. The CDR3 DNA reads TGTGCCAGCAGTTCCCCTAGCGCAAGCTCCTACGAGCAGTACTTC. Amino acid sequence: CASSSPSASSYEQYF.

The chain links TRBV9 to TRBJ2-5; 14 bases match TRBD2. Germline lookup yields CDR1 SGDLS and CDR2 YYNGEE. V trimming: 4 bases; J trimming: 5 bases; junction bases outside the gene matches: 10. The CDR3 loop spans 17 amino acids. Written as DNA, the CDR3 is TGTGCCAGCAGCATACCGACTAGCGGGGGGGCAGTGGAGACCCAGTACTTC. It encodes CASSIPTSGGAVETQYF.

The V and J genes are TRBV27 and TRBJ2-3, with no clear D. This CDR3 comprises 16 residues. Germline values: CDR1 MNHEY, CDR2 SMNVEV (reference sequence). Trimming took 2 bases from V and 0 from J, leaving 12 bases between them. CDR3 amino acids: CASSLLRQISTDTQYF. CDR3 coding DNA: TGTGCCAGCAGTTTACTCCGGCAGATTAGCACAGATACGCAGTATTTT.

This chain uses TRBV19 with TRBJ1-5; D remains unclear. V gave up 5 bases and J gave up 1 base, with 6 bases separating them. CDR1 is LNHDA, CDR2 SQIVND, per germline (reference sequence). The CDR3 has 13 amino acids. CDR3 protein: CASSEQSNQPQHF. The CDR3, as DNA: TGTGCCAGTAGTGAACAGAGCAATCAGCCCCAGCATTTT. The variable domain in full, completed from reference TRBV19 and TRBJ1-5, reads DGGITQSPKYLFRKEGQNVTLSCEQNLNHDAMYWYRQDPGQGLRLIYYSQIVNDFQKGDIAEGYSVSREKKESFPLTVTSAQKNPTAFYLCASSEQSNQPQHFGDGTRLSIL.

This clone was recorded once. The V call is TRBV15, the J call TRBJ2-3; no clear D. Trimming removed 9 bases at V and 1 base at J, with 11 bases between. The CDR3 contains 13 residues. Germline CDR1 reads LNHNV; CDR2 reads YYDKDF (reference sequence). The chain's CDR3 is CATTPDRTDTQYF. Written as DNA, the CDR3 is TGTGCCACGACCCCCGATCGCACAGATACGCAGTATTTT.

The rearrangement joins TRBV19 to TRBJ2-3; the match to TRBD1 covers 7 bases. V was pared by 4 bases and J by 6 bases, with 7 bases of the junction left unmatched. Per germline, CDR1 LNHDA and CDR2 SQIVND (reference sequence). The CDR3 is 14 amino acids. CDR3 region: CASSRDSWADTQYF. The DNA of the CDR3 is TGTGCCAGTAGTAGGGACAGTTGGGCGGATACGCAGTATTTT.

Here the CDR3 DNA reads TGCGCCAGCAGTTATGATGGCAATCAGCCCCAGCATTTT. It specifies CASSYDGNQPQHF. The chain couples TRBV5-1 to TRBJ1-5, with D unresolved. With 5 bases removed from V and 2 bases from J, the gap between germline ends came to 8 bases. Germline values: CDR1 SGHRS, CDR2 YFSETQ. The CDR3 extends over 13 amino acids.

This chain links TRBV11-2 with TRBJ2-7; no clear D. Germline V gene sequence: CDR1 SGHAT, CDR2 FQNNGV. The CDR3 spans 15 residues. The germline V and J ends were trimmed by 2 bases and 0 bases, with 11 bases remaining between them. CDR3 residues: CASSLSFRSSYEQYF. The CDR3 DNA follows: TGTGCCAGCAGCTTATCGTTTCGCAGCTCCTACGAGCAGTACTTC.

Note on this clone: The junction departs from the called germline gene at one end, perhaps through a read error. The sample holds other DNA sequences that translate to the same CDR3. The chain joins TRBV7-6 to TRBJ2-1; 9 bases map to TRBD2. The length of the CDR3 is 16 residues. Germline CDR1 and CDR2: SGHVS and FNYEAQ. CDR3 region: CASSFSSGISYNEQFF. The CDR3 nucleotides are TGTGCCAGCAGTTTCTCTAGCGGGATCTCCTACAATGAGCAATTCTTC.

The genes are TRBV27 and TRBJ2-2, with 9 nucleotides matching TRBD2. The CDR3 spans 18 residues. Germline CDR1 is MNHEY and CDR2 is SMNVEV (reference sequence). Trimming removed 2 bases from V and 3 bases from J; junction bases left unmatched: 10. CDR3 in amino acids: CASSLEGSSGGYTGELFF. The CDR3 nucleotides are TGTGCCAGCAGTTTAGAGGGGAGTAGCGGGGGATACACCGGGGAGCTGTTTTTT.

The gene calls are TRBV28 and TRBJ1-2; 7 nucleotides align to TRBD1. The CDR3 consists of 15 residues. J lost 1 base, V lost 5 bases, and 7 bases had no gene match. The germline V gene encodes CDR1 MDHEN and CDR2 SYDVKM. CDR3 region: CASSPPTGSNYGYTF. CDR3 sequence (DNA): TGTGCCAGCAGTCCTCCGACAGGGAGTAACTATGGCTACACCTTC.